These 4 T cell receptor beta chains originate from one sample sequenced in a study of shared clonotypes between healthy human individuals. CD45RO-negative, CCR7-positively selected cells formed the naive CD8 fraction, excluding terminally differentiated effector memory CD45RA+ cells. The assay was immunoSEQ multiplex PCR, and TCRdb's table has in-frame clones only and misses some. The data show about 2 million clones, approximately 94% seen once. Material for sequencing was naive CD8+ T cells sorted from blood. The receptors come from a man aged 18 to 29 in good health.

The chain is built from TRBV5-1 and TRBJ2-7, with TRBD2 matching 7 bases. Germline V gives CDR1 SGHRS, CDR2 YFSETQ. The CDR3 has 14 amino acids. V was pared by 4 bases and J by 3 bases, with 7 bases of the junction left unmatched. The CDR3 DNA sequence: TGCGCCAGCAGCCCGGGAGGCAGGCTCTACGAGCAGTACTTC. This codes for CASSPGGRLYEQYF.

J is TRBJ2-3 and V is TRBV6-1; 8 bases align to TRBD2. Trimming removed 8 bases from V and 2 bases from J; junction bases left unmatched: 9. Germline V gene lookup returns CDR1 MNHNS and CDR2 SASEGT. The CDR3 covers 15 residues. The CDR3 region has the DNA TGTGCCAGCGGGGAGCGGGGGCCGATCACAGATACGCAGTATTTT. As protein: CASGERGPITDTQYF.

The genes are TRBV9 and TRBJ1-2, with D uncertain. The CDR3 is made up of 13 amino acids. CDR1 and CDR2 from the germline V gene are SGDLS and YYNGEE. Trimming took 4 bases from V and 1 from J, leaving 8 bases between them. CDR3 in DNA: TGTGCCAGCAGCCCAGGAAATAACTATGGCTACACCTTC. It codes for CASSPGNNYGYTF.

The chain has TRBV6-1 and TRBJ2-7; D possibly corresponds to TRBD2 (5 bases). The CDR3 contains 12 residues. With 6 bases removed from V and 6 bases from J, the gap between germline ends came to 12 bases. Germline values: CDR1 MNHNS, CDR2 SASEGT. The CDR3 DNA reads as TGTGCCAGCAGGACCCTTCGGGGCGAGCAGTACTTC. Its protein product is CASRTLRGEQYF.